This TCR beta chain stems from a study of T cells after yellow fever vaccination. Background on the study: Fractions of limited cellularity were prepared by means of SMART-Seq v4 Ultra Low Input.

From the 5' RACE reads, TCRdb called clonotypes with MiXCR, one entry per CDR3 protein. The sample has hundreds of thousands of distinct CDR3 sequences; approximately 18% are singletons. V shed 4 bases and J shed 0 bases, with 12 bases lying between them. This CDR3 contains 16 residues. The receptor comes from a man younger than 30 who received the YFV17D yellow fever vaccine. The chain combines TRBV12-3 or TRBV12-4 with TRBJ2-2; D gene ambiguous. Sequences were derived from PBMCs, sampled before the yellow fever booster vaccination. The CDR3 nucleotides read TGTGCCAGCAGTTCTTCAGGCCCCCCGAACACCGGGGAGCTGTTTTTT. Amino acid sequence: CASSSSGPPNTGELFF.